The 6 T cell receptor beta chains below come from one sample, sequenced in a study of identical twins. Each CDR3 protein gets one entry after TCRdb re-called the 5' RACE reads with MiXCR. The table includes just under 550,000 distinct CDR3 sequences, roughly 15% detected once. This sample also belongs to another study, concerning yellow fever vaccine responses in identical twins.

The specimen was CD4+ T cells sorted from blood. The receptors were sampled from a woman under 30 in good health.

This clonotype came up many times. The chain uses TRBV11-2 and TRBJ2-1, with 7 bases that match TRBD2. Germline values: CDR1 SGHAT, CDR2 FQNNGV. V trimming: 3 bases; J trimming: 4 bases; junction bases outside the gene matches: 12. CDR3 length equals 17 residues. This CDR3 reads CASSFKGPGGVYNEQFF. CDR3 DNA sequence: TGTGCCAGCAGCTTTAAAGGCCCGGGGGGAGTTTACAATGAGCAGTTCTTC.

This chain uses TRBV6-5 with TRBJ2-1; 14 nucleotides line up with TRBD2. After removal of 2 bases from V and 7 bases from J, the junction contained 4 bases not matched to a gene. This CDR3 spans 16 amino acids. Germline values: CDR1 MNHEY, CDR2 SVGAGI. The CDR3 bases are TGTGCCAGCAGTTACCTCGGGACTAGCGGGAGTAATGAGCAGTTCTTC. Translating gives CASSYLGTSGSNEQFF.

This clonotype was seen more than once but under ten times. CDR3 sequence (DNA): TGCGCCAGCAGCCAATCAGGGGATCCCTACAATGAGCAGTTCTTC. Protein sequence: CASSQSGDPYNEQFF. The chain recombines TRBV4-1 with TRBJ2-1, with a possible D match to TRBD1 (6 bases). V lost 2 bases and J lost 2, with 10 bases in between. Germline V CDR1 and CDR2: MGHRA, YSYEKL. This CDR3 has 15 amino acids.

This clonotype turned up a few times. This chain uses TRBV6-1 with TRBJ2-2, with D possibly matching TRBD1 (5 bases). CDR3 length equals 15 residues. Trimming stripped 5 bases from V and 4 bases from J, with 14 bases between. From germline, CDR1 is MNHNS and CDR2 SASEGT. CDR3 sequence: CASSTAGSGTGELFF. The DNA for the CDR3 is TGTGCCAGCAGTACCGCAGGGTCGGGCACCGGGGAGCTGTTTTTT.

The V and J genes are TRBV6-4 and TRBJ1-2; D call uncertain. Germline loops: CDR1 MRHNA, CDR2 SNTAGT. This CDR3 region has 15 residues. Deletions cut 8 bases from V and 5 bases from J, with 21 bases between. The CDR3 sequence: CASQLPPGSPYGYTF. CDR3 in DNA: TGTGCCAGCCAATTACCCCCGGGAAGTCCTTATGGCTACACCTTC.

The rearrangement joins TRBV5-5 to TRBJ1-6; no clear D gene. V lost 4 bases to trimming and J lost 7 bases, with 9 bases between them. This CDR3 has 13 amino acids. Looked up from germline, CDR1 is SGHKS and CDR2 is YYEKEE (reference sequence). The CDR3 is CASSQDRNSPLHF. The CDR3 DNA reads TGTGCCAGCAGCCAGGATCGCAATTCACCCCTCCACTTT.